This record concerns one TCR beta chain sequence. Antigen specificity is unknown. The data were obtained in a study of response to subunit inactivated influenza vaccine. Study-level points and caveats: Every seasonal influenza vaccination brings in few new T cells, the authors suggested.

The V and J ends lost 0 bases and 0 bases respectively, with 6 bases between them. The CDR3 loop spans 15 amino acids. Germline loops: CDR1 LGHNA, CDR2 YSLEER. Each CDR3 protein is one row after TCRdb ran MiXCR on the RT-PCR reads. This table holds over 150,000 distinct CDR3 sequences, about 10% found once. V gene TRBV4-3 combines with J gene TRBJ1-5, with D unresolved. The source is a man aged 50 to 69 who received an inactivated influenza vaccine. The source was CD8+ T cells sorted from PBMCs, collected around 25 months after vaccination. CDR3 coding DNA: TGCGCCAGCAGCCAAGAGGAGTATAGCAATCAGCCCCAGCATTTT. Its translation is CASSQEEYSNQPQHF.